These 14 T cell receptor beta chains originate from one sample sequenced in a study of STAT5B mutations in CD4+ large granular lymphocyte leukemia. Assay used: immunoSEQ multiplex PCR; TCRdb lists only in-frame clones, some missing. The data contain about 36,000 clones, 75% to 85% of them singletons. Material for sequencing was CD4+ T cells from blood buffy coats. These receptors were collected from a human donor in good health.

V usage is TRBV19 and J usage is TRBJ2-6; no clear D. V was trimmed by 4 bases and J by 0 bases, leaving 7 bases between them. This CDR3 is 15 amino acids long. CDR1 LNHDA and CDR2 SQIVND come from the germline V gene (reference sequence). The CDR3 protein is CASSSITSGANVLTF. CDR3 sequence (DNA): TGTGCCAGTAGTAGTATCACCTCTGGGGCCAACGTCCTGACTTTC.

The chain has TRBV9 and TRBJ2-1, with TRBD2 matching 8 bases. The ends lost 4 bases at V and 3 bases at J; junction bases unmatched: 3. From germline, CDR1 is SGDLS and CDR2 YYNGEE. This CDR3 comprises 14 residues. The CDR3 loop is CASSLSGNYNEQFF. The CDR3 nucleotides are TGTGCCAGCAGCCTTAGCGGGAACTACAATGAGCAGTTCTTC.

This sequence joins TRBV5-4 and TRBJ2-1; D uncertain. CDR3 length equals 15 residues. Trimming pared 0 bases from V and 14 bases from J, leaving 21 bases between. Germline CDR1 and CDR2: SGHNT and YYREEE (reference sequence). For the CDR3, the DNA is TGTGCCAGCAGCTTGGAAGCCCGGCAGCGCCTAGAAGAGTTCTTC. Translated, it gives CASSLEARQRLEEFF.

The V gene is TRBV7-2, the J gene TRBJ2-1, with TRBD1 identical over 7 bases. The junction had 3 bases not matched to a gene; V was cut back by 5 bases and J by 8 bases. The CDR3 has 12 residues. Germline V gene lookup returns CDR1 SGHTA and CDR2 FQGNSA. For the CDR3, the DNA is TGTGCCAGCAGCGACAGGGCGGATGAGCAGTTCTTC. It yields the protein CASSDRADEQFF.

The table lists this clone with a few counts. The chain joins TRBV6-1 to TRBJ1-6; TRBD1 might be the D (5 bases). Per the germline V gene, CDR1 is MNHNS and CDR2 is SASEGT. V gave up 1 base and J gave up 6 bases, with 10 bases separating them. This CDR3 region has 15 residues. The CDR3 loop reads CASSEVGLINSPLHF. DNA for the CDR3: TGTGCCAGCAGTGAAGTGGGGCTGATTAATTCACCCCTCCACTTT.

V and J are TRBV5-8 and TRBJ2-6, with D uncertain. Germline V gene data show CDR1 as SGHTS and CDR2 as YDEGEE. Trimming pared 0 bases from V and 0 bases from J, leaving 10 bases between. The CDR3 loop spans 17 amino acids. CDR3 region: CASSLVRSSSGANVLTF. In DNA, the CDR3 is TGTGCCAGCAGCTTGGTCCGCAGTTCCTCTGGGGCCAACGTCCTGACTTTC.

This clone has a handful of counts. This chain connects TRBV7-2 to TRBJ2-3, with D possibly TRBD2 on 6 matching bases. Trimming removed 4 bases at V and 6 bases at J, with 11 bases between. In germline, CDR1 is SGHTA, CDR2 FQGNSA. The CDR3 contains 13 residues. The CDR3 nucleotides are TGTGCCAGCAGCTCATACCTAGCGGATACGCAGTATTTT. Translating gives CASSSYLADTQYF.

This chain's CDR3 is CASSLGSQETQYF. CDR3 DNA: TGTGCCAGCAGCTTGGGGTCCCAAGAGACCCAGTACTTC. V usage is TRBV11-2 and J usage is TRBJ2-5; no firm D call. CDR1 SGHAT and CDR2 FQNNGV come from the germline V gene. This CDR3 contains 13 residues. V was shortened by 3 bases and J by 1 base, with 6 bases between the two germline ends.

The chain employs TRBV19 and TRBJ2-5, with TRBD1 as a possible D gene (5 bases). The CDR3 has 13 residues. V shed 8 bases and J shed 3 bases, with 13 bases lying between them. Germline CDR1 reads LNHDA; CDR2 reads SQIVND (reference sequence). The CDR3 nucleotides are TGTGCCAGTCGACAAAGGGGTGAAGAGACCCAGTACTTC. Its translation is CASRQRGEETQYF.

This clone came up a few times. This chain uses TRBV2 with TRBJ1-5; D perhaps matches TRBD1 (5 bases). The V gene's germline CDR1 is SNHLY and CDR2 FYNNEI. The CDR3 is 13 amino acids. The V and J ends lost 11 bases and 5 bases respectively, with 16 bases between them. In DNA, the CDR3 is TGTGCCGTCAGGTGGCAGGGTGATCAGCCCCAGCATTTT. It specifies CAVRWQGDQPQHF.

A remark on this clone: The same CDR3 arises from other DNA sequences in this sample as well. V and J are TRBV27 and TRBJ2-2; 14 positions match TRBD2. Trimming took 8 bases from V and 8 from J; bases not matched to a gene: 7. CDR1 is MNHEY and CDR2 is SMNVEV in the germline V gene (reference sequence). This CDR3 comprises 15 residues. The CDR3 region is CASSPGLAGVGELFF. CDR3 in DNA: TGTGCCAGCTCCCCGGGACTAGCGGGAGTAGGGGAGCTGTTTTTT.

V and J are TRBV27 and TRBJ2-7; D is perhaps TRBD1 (6 bases). The CDR3 runs 14 residues. The V gene lost 2 bases and the J gene lost 3 bases, with 11 bases spanning the gap. Germline V gives CDR1 MNHEY, CDR2 SMNVEV (reference sequence). The CDR3 is CASSLRGQYYEQYF. The CDR3 DNA reads TGTGCCAGCAGTTTACGAGGACAGTACTACGAGCAGTACTTC.

This rearrangement joins TRBV5-1 to TRBJ1-2; possibly TRBD1 for D (5 bases). The CDR3 consists of 13 residues. Germline V gene lookup returns CDR1 SGHRS and CDR2 YFSETQ. The germline V and J ends were trimmed by 2 bases and 4 bases, with 9 bases remaining between them. The CDR3 DNA sequence: TGCGCCAGCAGCTTCACCGGGACCTATGGCTACACCTTC. Its protein is CASSFTGTYGYTF.

The CDR3 DNA is TGTGCCATCAGTGAGGTATACGAGCAGTACTTC. It specifies CAISEVYEQYF. The rearrangement joins TRBV10-3 to TRBJ2-7; unclear D gene. The germline V gene has CDR1 ENHRY and CDR2 SYGVKD. Trimming shortened V by 2 bases and J by 4 bases, and 3 bases separated the two germline ends. CDR3 length: 11 residues.